This T cell receptor beta chain was captured in a study of control samples from healthy donors and cancer patients. Germline assignment: CDR1 LNHNV and CDR2 YYDKDF (reference sequence). V lost 0 bases and J lost 5; bases outside the gene matches: 7. CDR3 size: 16 residues. The table came from immunoSEQ multiplex PCR; TCRdb's copy has only in-frame clones and leaves some out. The sample holds some 130,000 clones, more than 85% seen once. Sample: blood. The chain has TRBV15 and TRBJ1-3; 7 nucleotides align to TRBD1. The sequence was collected from a woman between 25 and 40 years old in good health. The CDR3 protein is CATSRDPGTARNTIYF. The CDR3 coding sequence is TGTGCCACCAGCAGAGATCCCGGGACAGCGCGAAACACCATATATTTT.